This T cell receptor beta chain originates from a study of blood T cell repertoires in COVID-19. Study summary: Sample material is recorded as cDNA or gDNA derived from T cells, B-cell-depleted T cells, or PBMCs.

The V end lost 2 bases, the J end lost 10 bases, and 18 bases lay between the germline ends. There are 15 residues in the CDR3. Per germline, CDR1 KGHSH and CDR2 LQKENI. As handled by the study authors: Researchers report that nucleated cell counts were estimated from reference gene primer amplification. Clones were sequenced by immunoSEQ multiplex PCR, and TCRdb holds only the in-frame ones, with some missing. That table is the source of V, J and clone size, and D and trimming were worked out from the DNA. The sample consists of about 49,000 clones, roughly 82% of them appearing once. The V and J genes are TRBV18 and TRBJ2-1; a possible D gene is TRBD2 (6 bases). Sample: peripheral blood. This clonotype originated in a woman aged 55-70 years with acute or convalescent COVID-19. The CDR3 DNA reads TGTGCCAGCTCACCAGGGGTGACTAGAGGCAACGAGCAGTTCTTC. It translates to CASSPGVTRGNEQFF.